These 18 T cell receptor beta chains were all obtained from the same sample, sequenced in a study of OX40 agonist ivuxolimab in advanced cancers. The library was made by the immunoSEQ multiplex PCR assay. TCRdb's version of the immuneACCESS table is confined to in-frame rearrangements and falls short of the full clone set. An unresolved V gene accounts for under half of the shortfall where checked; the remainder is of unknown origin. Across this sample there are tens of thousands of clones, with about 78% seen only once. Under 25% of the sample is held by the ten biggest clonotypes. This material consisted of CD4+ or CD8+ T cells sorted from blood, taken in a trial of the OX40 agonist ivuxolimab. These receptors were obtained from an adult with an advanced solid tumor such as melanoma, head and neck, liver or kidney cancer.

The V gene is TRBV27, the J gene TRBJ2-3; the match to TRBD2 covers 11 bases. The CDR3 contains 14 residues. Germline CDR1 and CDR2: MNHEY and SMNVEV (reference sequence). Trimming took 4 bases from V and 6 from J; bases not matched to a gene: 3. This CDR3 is CASSYSGRGDTQYF. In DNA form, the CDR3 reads TGTGCCAGCAGTTATAGCGGGAGGGGGGATACGCAGTATTTT.

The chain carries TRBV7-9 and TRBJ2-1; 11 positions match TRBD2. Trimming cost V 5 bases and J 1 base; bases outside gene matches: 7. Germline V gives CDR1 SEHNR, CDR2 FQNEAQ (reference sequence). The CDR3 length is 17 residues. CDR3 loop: CASSPTSGSTSYNEQFF. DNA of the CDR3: TGTGCCAGCAGCCCCACTAGCGGGAGTACATCCTACAATGAGCAGTTCTTC.

The CDR3 DNA is TGTGCCTGGGACGGACGGATCAATGAGCAGTTCTTC. Protein: CAWDGRINEQFF. J is TRBJ2-1 and V is TRBV30, with D hard to call. Germline assignment: CDR1 GTSNPN and CDR2 SVGIG (reference sequence). This CDR3 region has 12 residues. The V and J ends lost 5 bases and 6 bases respectively, with 11 bases between them.

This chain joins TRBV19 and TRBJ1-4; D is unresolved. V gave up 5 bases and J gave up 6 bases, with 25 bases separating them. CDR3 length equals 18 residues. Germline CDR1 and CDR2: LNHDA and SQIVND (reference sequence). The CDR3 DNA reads TGTGCCAGTAGTCCCTTTCCCGATGCGACCAATGTGGATGAAAAACTGTTTTTT. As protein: CASSPFPDATNVDEKLFF.

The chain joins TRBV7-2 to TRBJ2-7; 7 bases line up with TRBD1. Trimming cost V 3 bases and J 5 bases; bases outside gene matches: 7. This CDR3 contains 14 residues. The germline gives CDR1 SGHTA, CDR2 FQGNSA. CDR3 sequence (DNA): TGTGCCAGCAGCTTGACAGGGTCCGGCGACGAGCAGTACTTC. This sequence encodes CASSLTGSGDEQYF.

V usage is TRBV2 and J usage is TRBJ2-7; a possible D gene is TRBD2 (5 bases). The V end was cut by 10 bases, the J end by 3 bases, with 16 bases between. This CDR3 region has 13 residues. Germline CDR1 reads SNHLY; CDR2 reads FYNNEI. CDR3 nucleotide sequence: TGTGCCACCACGGGGAGCCCGGGCTACGAGCAGTACTTC. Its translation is CATTGSPGYEQYF. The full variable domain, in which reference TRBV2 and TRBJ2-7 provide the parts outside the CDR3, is EPEVTQTPSHQVTQMGQEVILRCVPISNHLYFYWYRQILGQKVEFLVSFYNNEISEKSEIFDDQFSVERPDGSNFTLKIRSTKLEDSAMYFCATTGSPGYEQYFGPGTRLTVT.

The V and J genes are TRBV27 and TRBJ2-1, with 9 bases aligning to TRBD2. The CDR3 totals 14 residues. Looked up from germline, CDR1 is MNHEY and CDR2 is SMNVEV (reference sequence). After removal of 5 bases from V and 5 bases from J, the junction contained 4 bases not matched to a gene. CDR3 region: CASSASGVDNEQFF. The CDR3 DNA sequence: TGTGCCAGCAGTGCTAGCGGGGTCGACAATGAGCAGTTCTTC.

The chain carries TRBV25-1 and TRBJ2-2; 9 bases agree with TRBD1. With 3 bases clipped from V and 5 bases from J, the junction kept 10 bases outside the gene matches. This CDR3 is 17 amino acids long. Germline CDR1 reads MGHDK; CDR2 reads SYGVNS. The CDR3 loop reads CASSELLGQGETGELFF. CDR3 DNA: TGTGCCAGCAGTGAGTTATTGGGACAGGGAGAAACCGGGGAGCTGTTTTTT. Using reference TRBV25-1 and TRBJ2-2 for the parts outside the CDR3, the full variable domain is EADIYQTPRYLVIGTGKKITLECSQTMGHDKMYWYQQDPGMELHLIHYSYGVNSTEKGDLSSESTVSRIRTEHFPLTLESARPSHTSQYLCASSELLGQGETGELFFGEGSRLTVL.

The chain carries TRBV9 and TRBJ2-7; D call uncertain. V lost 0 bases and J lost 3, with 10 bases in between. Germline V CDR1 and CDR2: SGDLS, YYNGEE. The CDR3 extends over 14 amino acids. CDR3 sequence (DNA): TGTGCCAGCAGCGTAGATCCAGGATACTACGAGCAGTACTTC. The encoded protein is CASSVDPGYYEQYF. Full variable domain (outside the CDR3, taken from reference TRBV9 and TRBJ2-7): DSGVTQTPKHLITATGQRVTLRCSPRSGDLSVYWYQQSLDQGLQFLIQYYNGEERAKGNILERFSAQQFPDLHSELNLSSLELGDSALYFCASSVDPGYYEQYFGPGTRLTVT.

CDR3 sequence: CASSQNPGGAYEQYF. CDR3 in DNA: TGTGCCAGCAGCCAGAATCCCGGGGGGGCCTACGAGCAGTACTTC. This rearrangement joins TRBV4-2 to TRBJ2-7, with TRBD2 matching 8 bases. CDR3 size: 15 residues. CDR1 and CDR2 (germline): LGHNA, YNFKEQ. The V gene end was trimmed by 3 bases and the J gene end by 2 bases; junction bases not matched to a gene: 6.

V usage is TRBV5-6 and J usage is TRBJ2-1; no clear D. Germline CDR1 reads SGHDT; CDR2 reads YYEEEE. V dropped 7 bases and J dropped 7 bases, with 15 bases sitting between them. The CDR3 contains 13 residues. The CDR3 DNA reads TGTGCCAGCCTACTGTCCCCCCGGAATGAGCAGTTCTTC. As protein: CASLLSPRNEQFF.

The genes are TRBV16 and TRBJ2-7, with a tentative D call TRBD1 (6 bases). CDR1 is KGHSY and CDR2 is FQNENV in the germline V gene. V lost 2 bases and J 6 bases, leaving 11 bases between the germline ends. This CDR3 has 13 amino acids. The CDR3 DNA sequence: TGTGCCAGCAGCCAAGCTGGACAGTTCGAGCAGTACTTC. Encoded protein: CASSQAGQFEQYF.

The CDR3 spells CASSQGTSGSSLNEQFF. CDR3 sequence (DNA): TGTGCCAGCAGCCAAGGGACTAGCGGGAGCTCACTCAATGAGCAGTTCTTC. V and J are TRBV5-8 and TRBJ2-1; 14 bases match TRBD2. The CDR3 is 17 residues long. The J segment lost 6 bases and the V segment lost 4 bases, leaving 9 bases of the junction unmatched. Germline V CDR1 and CDR2: SGHTS, YDEGEE.

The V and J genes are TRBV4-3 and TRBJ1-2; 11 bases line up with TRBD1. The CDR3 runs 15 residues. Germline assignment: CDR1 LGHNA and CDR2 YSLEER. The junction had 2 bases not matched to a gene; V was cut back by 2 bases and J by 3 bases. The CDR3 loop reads CASSQWTGGDYGYTF. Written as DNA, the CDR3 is TGCGCCAGCAGCCAATGGACAGGGGGCGACTATGGCTACACCTTC.

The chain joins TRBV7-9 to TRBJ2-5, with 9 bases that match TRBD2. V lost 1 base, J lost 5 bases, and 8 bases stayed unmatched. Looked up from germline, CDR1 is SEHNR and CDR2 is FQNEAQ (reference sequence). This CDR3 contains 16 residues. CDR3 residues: CASSLVGGRALETQYF. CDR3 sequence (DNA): TGTGCCAGCAGCTTAGTCGGCGGGAGGGCCTTGGAGACCCAGTACTTC.

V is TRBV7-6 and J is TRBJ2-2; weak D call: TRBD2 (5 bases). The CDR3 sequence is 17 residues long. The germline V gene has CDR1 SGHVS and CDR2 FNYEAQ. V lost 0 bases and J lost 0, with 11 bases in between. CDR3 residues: CASSLAVEGANTGELFF. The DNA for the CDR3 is TGTGCCAGCAGCTTAGCGGTAGAGGGCGCGAACACCGGGGAGCTGTTTTTT.

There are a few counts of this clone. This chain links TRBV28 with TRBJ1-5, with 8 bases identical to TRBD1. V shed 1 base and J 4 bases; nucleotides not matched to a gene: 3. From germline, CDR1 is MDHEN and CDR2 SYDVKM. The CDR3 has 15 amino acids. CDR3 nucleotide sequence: TGTGCCAGCAGTTTATTGGACAGGGAGAATCAGCCCCAGCATTTT. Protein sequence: CASSLLDRENQPQHF.

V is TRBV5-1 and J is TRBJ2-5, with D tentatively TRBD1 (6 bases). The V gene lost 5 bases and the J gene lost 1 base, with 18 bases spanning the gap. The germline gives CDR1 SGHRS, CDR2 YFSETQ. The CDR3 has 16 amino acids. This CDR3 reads CASSGSTGPAQETQYF. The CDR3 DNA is TGCGCCAGCAGTGGTTCGACAGGTCCCGCCCAAGAGACCCAGTACTTC. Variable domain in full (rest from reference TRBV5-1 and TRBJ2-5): KAGVTQTPRYLIKTRGQQVTLSCSPISGHRSVSWYQQTPGQGLQFLFEYFSETQRNKGNFPGRFSGRQFSNSRSEMNVSTLELGDSALYLCASSGSTGPAQETQYFGPGTRLLVL.